These 32 T cell receptor beta chains originate from one sample sequenced in a study of HIV-infected patients and healthy controls. Alpha and beta constant-region primers primed reverse transcription of around 500 ng RNA. Using multiplexing indices, alpha and beta chain libraries were generated apart by chain-specific third strand synthesis. From the 5' RACE reads, TCRdb called clonotypes with MiXCR, one entry per CDR3 protein. The sample gives around 8,800 distinct CDR3 sequences, about 7% of which show up once; about 37% is in the top ten. The repertoire came from unfractionated whole blood and reflected all unsorted peripheral T cells. Sequencing used blood, obtained before antiretroviral therapy. All receptors come from an adult with HIV infection.

This clonotype was found many times. This chain uses TRBV20-1 with TRBJ2-3; a weak D match, TRBD2 (5 bases). Per the germline V gene, CDR1 is DFQATT and CDR2 is SNEGSKA (reference sequence). CDR3 length: 13 amino acids. Trimming left V 3 bases short and J 0 bases short, with 7 bases between. As DNA, the CDR3 is TGCAGTGCTAGTGAGGGCAGCACAGATACGCAGTATTTT. It yields the protein CSASEGSTDTQYF.

This clonotype has a count of ten or more. The chain joins TRBV25-1 to TRBJ2-7, with D unresolved. CDR1 is MGHDK and CDR2 is SYGVNS in the germline V gene. The CDR3 sequence is 13 residues long. V dropped 3 bases and J dropped 0 bases, with 6 bases sitting between them. The CDR3 sequence is CASSDYYSYEQYF. The CDR3, as DNA: TGTGCCAGCAGTGACTATTACTCCTACGAGCAGTACTTC.

This clonotype was seen repeatedly, ten times or more. The genes are TRBV7-2 and TRBJ2-5; tentatively, D is TRBD2 (5 bases). Between the trimmed V and J ends, which lost 7 bases and 5 bases, there was a span of 20 bases. The germline V gene encodes CDR1 SGHTA and CDR2 FQGNSA. The CDR3 sequence is 15 residues long. The DNA of the CDR3 is TGTGCCAGCACGACATCGCCCCAAAGAGGGGAGACCCAGTACTTC. Protein product: CASTTSPQRGETQYF.

This clonotype was counted between two and nine times. The V and J genes are TRBV19 and TRBJ1-5; 8 bases align to TRBD1. The CDR3 is 14 residues long. The junction had 6 bases not matched to a gene; V was cut back by 5 bases and J by 6 bases. CDR1 and CDR2 from the germline V gene are LNHDA and SQIVND (reference sequence). The CDR3 DNA reads TGTGCCAGTAGTGGGACAGGTTTTTTTCAGCCCCAGCATTTT. Its translation is CASSGTGFFQPQHF.

V is TRBV19 and J is TRBJ1-5; D is unclear. V gave up 7 bases and J gave up 9 bases, with 16 bases separating them. Germline V gene lookup returns CDR1 LNHDA and CDR2 SQIVND (reference sequence). The CDR3 runs 13 residues. CDR3 coding DNA: TGTGCCAGTACTACCAAGGGCCCGGGGCCCCAGCATTTT. It specifies CASTTKGPGPQHF.

This clonotype was observed at least ten times. The DNA of the CDR3 is TGTGCCAGCAGTTACTCGGGACAGGGGGTAGGGGAGCTGTTTTTT. Amino acids: CASSYSGQGVGELFF. The chain links TRBV6-6 to TRBJ2-2; TRBD1 matches at 11 bases. Trimming took 0 bases from V and 8 from J; bases not matched to a gene: 2. CDR3 length: 15 amino acids. Germline assignment: CDR1 MNHNY and CDR2 SVGAGI (reference sequence).

This clonotype appeared many times. The genes are TRBV28 and TRBJ2-7; 8 bases agree with TRBD1. From germline, CDR1 is MDHEN and CDR2 SYDVKM. The trim removed 6 bases at V and 7 bases at J, leaving 8 bases unmatched. The CDR3 is 13 residues long. CDR3 protein: CASRGQGTGEQYF. The CDR3 nucleotides are TGTGCCAGCAGAGGACAGGGTACCGGAGAGCAGTACTTC.

This clonotype was counted ten times or more. The rearrangement joins TRBV2 to TRBJ1-2, with a possible D match to TRBD1 (6 bases). Per the germline V gene, CDR1 is SNHLY and CDR2 is FYNNEI. V was pared by 5 bases and J by 7 bases, with 23 bases between. The CDR3 covers 16 residues. The CDR3 region is CASSRGQSGRISGYTF. CDR3 sequence (DNA): TGTGCCAGCAGTCGCGGACAGTCAGGGCGAATAAGTGGCTACACCTTC.

This clonotype was observed at least ten times. The V call is TRBV4-3, the J call TRBJ2-7, with 8 bases lining up with TRBD1. V was clipped by 0 bases and J by 0 bases; unmatched bases: 4. The CDR3 has 16 residues. The germline V gene encodes CDR1 LGHNA and CDR2 YSLEER. CDR3: CASSQDWTGSSYEQYF. CDR3 coding DNA: TGCGCCAGCAGCCAAGATTGGACAGGGAGCTCCTACGAGCAGTACTTC.

This clonotype occurred many times. The rearrangement links TRBV5-6 to TRBJ2-7; D call uncertain. CDR3 length: 17 residues. The ends were cut back, 0 bases at V and 2 bases at J, with 18 bases in the middle. The germline CDR1 and CDR2 sequences are SGHDT and YYEEEE. The CDR3 DNA is TGTGCCAGCAGCTTGGTATCCAGGCTACAACCCCCCTACGAGCAGTACTTC. It is translated as CASSLVSRLQPPYEQYF.

In its sample, this clonotype was seen many times. This chain uses TRBV18 with TRBJ1-4; tentative D call: TRBD1 (5 bases). In germline, CDR1 is KGHSH, CDR2 LQKENI. This CDR3 is 15 amino acids long. Trimming left V 0 bases short and J 7 bases short, with 12 bases between. In DNA, the CDR3 is TGTGCCAGCTCACCACCAAGTCAGGGCGGTGAAAAACTGTTTTTT. It specifies CASSPPSQGGEKLFF.

This clonotype was picked up many times. This chain connects TRBV19 to TRBJ1-5, with TRBD1 as a possible D gene (5 bases). Germline CDR1 and CDR2: LNHDA and SQIVND (reference sequence). The CDR3 is made up of 15 amino acids. V lost 4 bases, J lost 2 bases, and 12 bases lay in between. CDR3 sequence: CASSTAGGGNQPQHF. The CDR3 bases are TGTGCCAGTAGTACAGCCGGGGGAGGCAATCAGCCCCAGCATTTT. Complete variable domain (other parts from reference TRBV19 and TRBJ1-5): DGGITQSPKYLFRKEGQNVTLSCEQNLNHDAMYWYRQDPGQGLRLIYYSQIVNDFQKGDIAEGYSVSREKKESFPLTVTSAQKNPTAFYLCASSTAGGGNQPQHFGDGTRLSIL.

This clonotype has only a few counts. V and J are TRBV5-6 and TRBJ2-5; 7 nucleotides match TRBD1. V shed 0 bases, J shed 3 bases, and the junction held 5 bases outside the gene matches. The CDR3 has 15 amino acids. The germline V gene encodes CDR1 SGHDT and CDR2 YYEEEE. CDR3 DNA sequence: TGTGCCAGCAGCTTGGCGAGACAGGGAAAAGAGACCCAGTACTTC. This encodes CASSLARQGKETQYF.

This clonotype was recorded many times. The V gene is TRBV7-9, the J gene TRBJ1-1; D unclear. V lost 0 bases to trimming and J lost 1 base, with 3 bases between them. CDR1 is SEHNR, CDR2 FQNEAQ, per germline (reference sequence). The CDR3 covers 13 residues. CDR3 sequence: CASSLAENTEAFF. The CDR3 DNA sequence: TGTGCCAGCAGCTTAGCGGAGAACACTGAAGCTTTCTTT.

This clonotype appeared many times. The chain combines TRBV12-5 with TRBJ1-5; 8 positions agree with TRBD1. Germline CDR1 is LGHNT and CDR2 is FRNRAP. CDR3 length equals 16 residues. V dropped 5 bases and J dropped 6; count of bases not matched to a gene: 12. Written as DNA, the CDR3 is TGTGCTAGTGGTCCACAGACAGGGGCGGAGGGTCAGCCCCAGCATTTT. It encodes CASGPQTGAEGQPQHF.

Ten or more counts support this clonotype. The V gene is TRBV5-4, the J gene TRBJ1-1; D may be TRBD1 (5 bases). This CDR3 comprises 16 residues. V was cut by 2 bases and J by 2 bases, with 16 bases left in between. Germline V CDR1 and CDR2: SGHNT, YYREEE (reference sequence). The CDR3 DNA reads TGTGCCAGCAGCTTCTCACCTTCCGGGGCCAACACTGAAGCTTTCTTT. Protein sequence: CASSFSPSGANTEAFF.

This clonotype was seen ten or more times. The CDR3 DNA sequence: TGTGCCAGCAGCCCAAACCCCGGGACTAGCGGGGGGGCCTCCTACAATGAGCAGTTCTTC. Encoded protein: CASSPNPGTSGGASYNEQFF. The chain uses TRBV3-1 and TRBJ2-1, with TRBD2 matching over 16 bases. Per germline, CDR1 LGHDT and CDR2 YNNKEL (reference sequence). CDR3 length: 20 amino acids. The V gene end was trimmed by 4 bases and the J gene end by 0 bases; junction bases not matched to a gene: 9.

The sample holds many counts of this clonotype. This chain links TRBV7-3 with TRBJ2-3; D is possibly TRBD1 (5 bases). Trimming removed 5 bases at V and 2 bases at J, with 11 bases between. The CDR3 is 14 residues long. Germline V gene lookup returns CDR1 SGHTA and CDR2 FQGTGA. CDR3 sequence (DNA): TGTGCCAGCAGCCCAGACAGATACACAGATACGCAGTATTTT. Amino acid sequence: CASSPDRYTDTQYF.

This clonotype was found many times. The rearrangement joins TRBV4-2 to TRBJ2-2, with D possibly TRBD1 on 6 matching bases. Germline CDR1 reads LGHNA; CDR2 reads YNFKEQ. The germline V and J ends were trimmed by 0 bases and 7 bases, with 15 bases remaining between them. The CDR3 runs 16 residues. The CDR3 is CASSQENRAEGGELFF. In nucleotides, the CDR3 is TGTGCCAGCAGCCAAGAAAACAGGGCCGAGGGCGGGGAGCTGTTTTTT.

This clonotype was counted many times. J is TRBJ2-5 and V is TRBV20-1, with 11 bases that match TRBD2. The V gene end was trimmed by 6 bases and the J gene end by 0 bases; junction bases not matched to a gene: 15. This CDR3 region has 18 residues. Germline assignment: CDR1 DFQATT and CDR2 SNEGSKA (reference sequence). The CDR3 DNA reads as TGCAGTGCAACACTAGCGGGGGTTACCCTTTCCTACCAAGAGACCCAGTACTTC. Translating it yields CSATLAGVTLSYQETQYF.

This clonotype was seen ten or more times. The chain uses TRBV6-6 and TRBJ1-5, with D maybe TRBD1 (5 bases). The length of the CDR3 is 19 residues. Between the trimmed V and J ends, which lost 6 bases and 2 bases, there was a span of 26 bases. In germline, CDR1 is MNHNY, CDR2 SVGAGI (reference sequence). CDR3 nucleotides: TGTGCCAGCAGAACTCCGGACTTAGGGGCCGGTGAGGGCAATCAGCCCCAGCATTTT. It specifies CASRTPDLGAGEGNQPQHF.

This clonotype was detected ten times or more. The chain uses TRBV5-1 and TRBJ2-5; no firm D call. The germline V and J ends were trimmed by 3 bases and 1 base, with 10 bases remaining between them. Germline assignment: CDR1 SGHRS and CDR2 YFSETQ. The CDR3 is made up of 14 amino acids. CDR3 in DNA: TGCGCCAGCAGCTACAGAGGCTCCCAAGAGACCCAGTACTTC. It codes for CASSYRGSQETQYF.

This clonotype was counted at least ten times. The CDR3 sequence: CASSYSGVGQYF. The CDR3 DNA is TGTGCCAGCAGTTACTCAGGGGTAGGGCAGTACTTC. The rearrangement links TRBV6-5 to TRBJ2-7; D may be TRBD1 (5 bases). The length of the CDR3 is 12 residues. Germline lookup yields CDR1 MNHEY and CDR2 SVGAGI. The V gene lost 0 bases and the J gene lost 9 bases, with 9 bases spanning the gap.

This clonotype was recorded at least ten times. The gene calls are TRBV12-3 or TRBV12-4 and TRBJ1-1; TRBD1 might be the D (5 bases). This CDR3 has 14 residues. Between the trimmed V and J ends, which lost 2 bases and 6 bases, there was a span of 13 bases. CDR3: CASSLRQGSPEAFF. The CDR3 DNA sequence: TGTGCCAGCAGTTTACGGCAGGGATCACCTGAAGCTTTCTTT.

The J gene is TRBJ1-2, the V gene TRBV7-9; D is uncertain. The V gene lost 2 bases and the J gene lost 2 bases, with 6 bases spanning the gap. The CDR3 consists of 13 residues. Germline CDR1 and CDR2: SEHNR and FQNEAQ (reference sequence). CDR3 protein: CASSLQENYGYTF. The CDR3 DNA follows: TGTGCCAGCAGCTTACAGGAGAACTATGGCTACACCTTC.

This clonotype has at least ten counts. The chain recombines TRBV3-1 with TRBJ1-2, with 8 bases that match TRBD1. This CDR3 spans 15 amino acids. Looked up from germline, CDR1 is LGHDT and CDR2 is YNNKEL (reference sequence). The trim removed 4 bases at V and 2 bases at J, leaving 6 bases unmatched. The CDR3 is CASSPYRGMNYGYTF. CDR3 sequence (DNA): TGTGCCAGCAGCCCCTACAGGGGGATGAACTATGGCTACACCTTC.

This clonotype was seen more than once but under ten times. The chain carries TRBV20-1 and TRBJ1-1; D is perhaps TRBD1 (5 bases). CDR3 length: 13 residues. V lost 3 bases, J lost 3 bases, and 11 bases lay in between. The germline V gene has CDR1 DFQATT and CDR2 SNEGSKA (reference sequence). This CDR3 reads CSASSQGDTEAFF. The DNA for the CDR3 is TGCAGTGCTAGCTCCCAGGGAGACACTGAAGCTTTCTTT.

Ten or more counts support this clonotype. CDR3 sequence reads: CASGGGWLALNEQFF. In DNA, the CDR3 is TGTGCTAGTGGTGGGGGTTGGCTAGCGCTCAATGAGCAGTTCTTC. J is TRBJ2-1 and V is TRBV12-5, with a possible D match to TRBD2 (6 bases). V was pared by 5 bases and J by 6 bases, with 17 bases between. Germline V gives CDR1 LGHNT, CDR2 FRNRAP. The CDR3 totals 15 residues.

This clonotype was seen a handful of times. The rearrangement uses TRBV2 and TRBJ1-1; D unclear. The germline gives CDR1 SNHLY, CDR2 FYNNEI. The CDR3 has 12 residues. V was pared by 6 bases and J by 1 base, with 6 bases between. The CDR3 DNA follows: TGTGCCAGCAGACAGCGGAACACTGAAGCTTTCTTT. It specifies CASRQRNTEAFF.

This clonotype appeared many times. The rearrangement links TRBV12-3 or TRBV12-4 to TRBJ2-6; D not certain. The CDR3 consists of 13 residues. Trimming took 4 bases from V and 0 from J, leaving 1 base between them. For the CDR3, the DNA is TGTGCCAGCAGTTACTCTGGGGCCAACGTCCTGACTTTC. Protein sequence: CASSYSGANVLTF.

In this sample, this clonotype is medium-sized (0.01 to 0.1%). The chain has TRBV20-1 and TRBJ2-7; TRBD1 matches at 7 bases. CDR1 DFQATT and CDR2 SNEGSKA come from the germline V gene (reference sequence). The V gene end was trimmed by 0 bases and the J gene end by 0 bases; junction bases not matched to a gene: 8. This CDR3 contains 16 residues. CDR3 region: CSARDRYRGFSYEQYF. CDR3 coding DNA: TGCAGTGCTAGAGATCGCTACAGGGGTTTCTCCTACGAGCAGTACTTC.

The J gene is TRBJ2-1, the V gene TRBV4-1; 7 bases match TRBD1. Per germline, CDR1 MGHRA and CDR2 YSYEKL. This CDR3 comprises 13 residues. The trim removed 5 bases at V and 9 bases at J, leaving 7 bases unmatched. The CDR3 region has the DNA TGCGCCAGCAGCGACGGGACAGCCGGTGAGCAGTTCTTC. Its protein is CASSDGTAGEQFF.